This TCR beta chain stems from a study of blood T cells in healthy people across ages (dated by TCRdb to between 2014 and 2016). Regarding the complete study: Template switching captured roughly one uniquely barcoded TCR beta cDNA molecule per two T cells in model experiments. Donors were grouped into four age groups: young (average roughly 17 years), middle-aged (less than 40), aged (approximately 67) and long-lived (approximately 78). Using deep sequencing normalized with unique cDNA molecular identifiers, the study measured how TCR beta repertoire diversity changes with age. To avoid experimental bias, donors of different ages were randomly spread across the sequencing lanes. For two donors (one aged 18 to 29 and one aged 80 or older), the study analyzed two additional independent replicas of 1 million unique cDNA reads from the same blood draw. Beyond this particular receptor, the publication reports: Estimates of total diversity based on one million sequenced T cells were regarded as lower bounds and as underestimates. Donor CMV infection status was unknown, potentially confounding age-related changes in expanded clonotypes. Observed TCR beta diversity per million T cells fell roughly linearly with age, and a significant reduction was already apparent by age approximately 40. Because profiling used bulk unsorted PBMCs, naive and antigen-experienced compartments could not be compared conclusively. Compared with the aged group, the long-lived group had more naive CD4+ T cells, fewer expanded clones and increased TCR diversity, a pattern suggesting age selection. A strong correlation was found between observed TCR beta diversity and the percentage of naive T cells measured by flow cytometry.

About this clonotype: This clone's antigen is unknown. Nothing much larger sits one base from this clone, and base qualities are not available.

As encoded in the germline V gene, CDR1 is SGHTA while CDR2 is FQGNSA. The CDR3 goes from the cysteine to the phenylalanine over 15 residues. CDR3 DNA only is kept here, 45 bases in frame from base 1. V and J lose 1 base and 3 bases, and a span of 12 bases separates them. Libraries were built with 5' RACE. For sequencing, an Illumina HiSeq 2500 was employed. A second PCR of about 7 to 12 cycles was run with a J-beta primer mix and a sample-barcoded 5' primer. A unique molecular identifier was introduced onto each TCR beta cDNA molecule by a template-switch 5' adaptor carrying 12 random nucleotides. Each sample yielded at least 2.5 million CDR3-containing paired-end reads. First-strand cDNA synthesis was performed from all RNA using the Mint cDNA synthesis kit, with priming by a TRBC-specific oligonucleotide. Following uracil-DNA glycosylase treatment, all cDNA underwent a first 18-cycle PCR with the universal primers M1SS and BC2_uni_R. The authors processed their data as follows. For normalization, 1 million high-quality reads, each with a distinct molecular identifier, were randomly selected from each sample. Instead of being binned into consensus sequences, reads with shared molecular identifiers were discarded. CDR3 identification, clonotype clustering and error correction used MiTCR with a Q25 quality threshold and the strictest error-elimination algorithm. A nonparametric unseen species model with Euler transformation was used to estimate a lower bound on total TCR beta diversity. Using fastp trimming at Q25 and MiXCR clonotype assembly, TCRdb reanalyzed the public sequencing data and kept in-frame beta chains. Each record represents a unique CDR3 protein, reported with the most common genes and DNA among its rows. TCRdb's processing, not the authors', yielded these V and J calls. A total of about a million distinct CDR3 sequences appear in this sample, 40% to 60% of them only once. The ten largest account for 10% to 15% of the sample.

The roughly 39 donors, aged roughly 6 to 95 years, were systemically healthy Caucasian individuals from Russia. Approximately 9.3 milliliters of peripheral blood were collected from each donor into EDTA-treated Vacutainer tubes. Ficoll-Paque density-gradient centrifugation was used to isolate PBMCs, with at least 6.5 million per sample. Total RNA, at least 5 micrograms per sample, was extracted from PBMCs with Trizol reagent. Naive CD45RAhigh/CD27high T cell percentages were measured by flow cytometry on a PBMC aliquot from every donor. The material sequenced was blood. The chain is made from TRBV7-2 and TRBJ1-2; a weak D assignment points to TRBD1 (5 bases agree). The TCR originated in a man in his thirties or forties in good health. The CDR3 reads as follows: CASSLEAGRDYGYTF. The DNA is TGTGCCAGCAGCTTAGAGGCAGGGAGAGACTATGGCTACACCTTC.